The clone carrying this T cell receptor (beta chain) appeared a few times. Its antigen is undetermined. cDNA libraries of TCR beta carried unique molecular identifiers. Each sample of roughly 0.85 to 11 million input T cells yielded around 500,000 cDNA molecules, so each molecule approximated one T cell. TCRdb re-called the PCR reads with MiXCR, one entry per CDR3 protein. The repertoire holds about 820,000 distinct CDR3 sequences, with about 50% as singletons. This record belongs to a study of post-analysis software for immune sequencing data. Overall study findings and caveats: Significantly decreased normalized Chao1 diversity was recorded for multiple sclerosis patients relative to controls. Among several TRBV segments more frequent in patients than controls were TRBV5-6, TRBV5-1 and TRBV20-1.

In germline, CDR1 is LNHNV, CDR2 YYDKDF (reference sequence). This CDR3 is 14 amino acids long. The trim removed 5 bases at V and 3 bases at J, leaving 7 bases unmatched. This receptor was obtained from a girl aged 5-17 years with multiple sclerosis. The sequencing sample was made of blood. The rearrangement uses TRBV15 and TRBJ2-7, with 7 nucleotides matching TRBD1. CDR3 DNA: TGTGCCACCAGCTGGCAGGGACAGAGCTACGAGCAGTACTTC. Translation gives CATSWQGQSYEQYF.